The TCR beta chain under discussion was sequenced for a study of control samples from healthy donors and cancer patients (dated by TCRdb to the early 2020s). Turning to this clone: Its cognate antigen has yet to be identified. No much larger clonotype is one base removed from it; base qualities were not supplied.

Library preparation used the immunoSEQ multiplex PCR assay. TCRdb limited this immuneACCESS table to in-frame rearrangements with V and J called. A share of clones is missing; checked studies link under half to unresolved V genes, and the rest is unexplained. The sample table shows roughly 69,000 clones, and approximately 89% are seen once. In total, the top ten clones hold under 2.5% of the sample. Sequencing was carried out using PBMCs. The sequence was obtained from a woman between 50 and 59 years old with head and neck cancer.

The CDR3 amino acid sequence is: CASSPRGSGGGQETQYF. At the DNA level, the sequence is TGTGCCAGCAGCCCGCGGGGTAGCGGGGGTGGGCAAGAGACCCAGTACTTC. The V and J segments used are TRBV7-3 and TRBJ2-5, and TRBD2 aligns with 9 junction nucleotides. V lost 5 bases and J lost 2 bases, and the count of bases not matched to a germline gene is 12. Counted from cysteine to phenylalanine, this CDR3 has 17 amino acids. Left in the record is the CDR3 DNA by itself, 51 bases read in frame from the first base. Based on the germline V gene, the CDR1 and CDR2 sequences are SGHTA and FQGTGA.